The source of this T cell receptor beta chain is a study of blood T cell repertoires in COVID-19 (dated by TCRdb to between 2020 and 2021). A note on the overall study: Samples covering the acute and convalescent phases of COVID-19 were provided by collaborators in the United States, Italy and Spain. The prospective study material was composed of cDNA or gDNA derived from T cells, B-cell-depleted T cells, or PBMCs. The dataset comprised deeply sampled blood TCRbeta repertoires from subjects exposed to, actively infected with, or recovered from COVID-19. The repertoires were released in a freely available public database intended as a resource for research on the immune response to SARS-CoV-2. The samples were drawn from the first 160 participants of the ongoing ImmuneRACE study and from 1,200 or so subjects provided by 6 global collaborators. The sample metadata nearly always contained a de-identified subject ID, COVID-19 status, age in years and sex. HLA class I and class II types, where available, came from metadata supplied by the sample provider rather than from assay-based typing. What the research found in general, with its limitations: Clinical and demographic metadata were provided uncurated, with the amount varying by source and participant.

TCRbeta CDR3 regions were amplified from genomic DNA using the immunoSEQ Assay, a bias-controlled multiplex PCR. For the original study's pipeline: Within the assay, amplification of reference gene primers was used to estimate how many nucleated cells each sample contained. To quantify the absolute abundance of each unique TCRbeta CDR3 rearrangement, sequence reads were collapsed and filtered. For each sample, productive Simpson clonality was calculated by taking the square root of Simpson's diversity index across productive rearrangements. TCRdb provides this immuneACCESS table in a form limited to in-frame rearrangements. Some clones are lacking; in checked studies, under half of them reflect an unresolved V gene, and why the rest are absent is not known. V, J and clone size were drawn from that table, and D and trimming were deduced from the DNA. This sample lists some 87,000 clones; around four fifths were detected once. The leading ten clones occupy around 11% of the sample.

The collaborating institutions used their own protocols to collect whole blood in K2EDTA tubes. For TCRbeta analysis, collaborators shipped samples as frozen whole blood, isolated PBMCs, or DNA extracted from either of those sample types. This clone has only a few counts. Its target antigen remains unknown. Per-base quality was not reported, and no clone a single base away is much larger than it. At the junction V is shortened by 5 bases and J by 6 bases; bases outside the gene matches: 6. CDR1 and CDR2 were assigned from the germline V gene as SGHAT and FQNNGV. The CDR3 sequence holds 13 residues, the cysteine and phenylalanine included. The only DNA kept is the CDR3, 39 bases in frame from the first base.

This receptor was taken from a woman in her seventies with active or convalescent COVID-19. The rearrangement joined TRBV11-2 to TRBJ1-1, and 7 junctional nucleotides match TRBD1. The specimen was peripheral blood. The CDR3 sequence is CASSIDRAPEAFF. Read as DNA, the sequence is TGTGCCAGCAGCATTGACAGGGCCCCTGAAGCTTTCTTT.